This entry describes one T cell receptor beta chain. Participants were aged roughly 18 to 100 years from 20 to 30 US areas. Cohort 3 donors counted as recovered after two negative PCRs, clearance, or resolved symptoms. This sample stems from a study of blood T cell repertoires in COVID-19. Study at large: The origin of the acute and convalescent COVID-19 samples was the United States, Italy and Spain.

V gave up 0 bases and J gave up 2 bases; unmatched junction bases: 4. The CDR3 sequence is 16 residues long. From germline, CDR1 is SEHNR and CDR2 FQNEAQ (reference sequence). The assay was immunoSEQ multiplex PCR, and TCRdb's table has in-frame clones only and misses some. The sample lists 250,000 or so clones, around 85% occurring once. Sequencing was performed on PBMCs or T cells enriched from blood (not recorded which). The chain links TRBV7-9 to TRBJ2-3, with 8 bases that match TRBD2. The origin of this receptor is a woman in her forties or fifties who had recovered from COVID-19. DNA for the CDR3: TGTGCCAGCAGCTTAGCGGACGGGAGGGCCACAGATACGCAGTATTTT. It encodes CASSLADGRATDTQYF.